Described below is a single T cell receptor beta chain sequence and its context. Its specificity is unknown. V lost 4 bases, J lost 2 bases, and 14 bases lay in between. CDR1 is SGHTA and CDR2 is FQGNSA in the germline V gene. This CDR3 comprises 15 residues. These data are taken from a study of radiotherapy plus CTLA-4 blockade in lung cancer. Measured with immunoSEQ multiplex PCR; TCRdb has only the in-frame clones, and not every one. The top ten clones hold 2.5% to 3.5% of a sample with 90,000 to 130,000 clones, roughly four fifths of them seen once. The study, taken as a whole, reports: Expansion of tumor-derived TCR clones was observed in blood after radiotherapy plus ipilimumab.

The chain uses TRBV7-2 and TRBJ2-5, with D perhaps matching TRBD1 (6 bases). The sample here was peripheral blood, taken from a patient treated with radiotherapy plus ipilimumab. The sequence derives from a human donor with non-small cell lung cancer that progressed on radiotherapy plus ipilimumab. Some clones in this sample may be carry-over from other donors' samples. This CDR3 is CASSSGQRSQETQYF. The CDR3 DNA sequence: TGTGCCAGCAGCTCCGGACAGAGGTCGCAAGAGACCCAGTACTTC.